These 32 T cell receptor beta chains share one sample of origin, sequenced in a study of blood T cell repertoires in COVID-19. Assay: immunoSEQ multiplex PCR; the TCRdb copy retains only in-frame clones and omits some. The sample yields around 190,000 clones, around 75% seen once. The sequencing input was peripheral blood. Every receptor here comes from a woman aged 40 to 50 with COVID-19, enrolled during active disease.

This clone occurred once. The genes are TRBV5-1 and TRBJ2-3, with TRBD2 matching over 8 bases. Germline CDR1 reads SGHRS; CDR2 reads YFSETQ. With V trimmed by 6 bases and J by 0 bases, 9 bases remained unmatched. This CDR3 comprises 16 residues. The CDR3 bases are TGCGCCAGCACGCAGCGGGGGAGCGTCAGCACAGATACGCAGTATTTT. Translated: CASTQRGSVSTDTQYF.

The V gene is TRBV11-2, the J gene TRBJ2-3; 7 bases map to TRBD1. Losses at the gene ends were 5 bases for V and 5 bases for J; bases not matched to a gene: 7. Germline V gene sequence: CDR1 SGHAT, CDR2 FQNNGV. The CDR3 loop spans 14 amino acids. The CDR3: CASSLGQTIDTQYF. For the CDR3, the DNA is TGTGCCAGCAGCCTGGGACAGACAATAGATACGCAGTATTTT.

This clone was seen only once. The CDR3 loop is CASSVAIGGPYEQYF. The CDR3 bases are TGTGCCAGCAGCGTAGCAATTGGCGGGCCATACGAGCAGTACTTC. The rearrangement links TRBV9 to TRBJ2-7; a possible D gene is TRBD2 (5 bases). V was cut by 0 bases and J by 4 bases, with 14 bases left in between. The germline CDR1 and CDR2 sequences are SGDLS and YYNGEE. CDR3 length: 15 amino acids.

The gene calls are TRBV2 and TRBJ1-5; 7 bases match TRBD1. The CDR3 consists of 16 residues. Germline V gene data show CDR1 as SNHLY and CDR2 as FYNNEI. The junction had 11 bases not matched to a gene; V was cut back by 4 bases and J by 5 bases. CDR3: CASSASTGNGYQPQHF. CDR3 DNA: TGTGCCAGCAGTGCTTCGACAGGGAATGGTTATCAGCCCCAGCATTTT.

The rearrangement joins TRBV30 to TRBJ2-3; TRBD1 agrees at 10 bases. The V gene's germline CDR1 is GTSNPN and CDR2 SVGIG (reference sequence). CDR3 length: 16 amino acids. With 5 bases clipped from V and 3 bases from J, the junction kept 11 bases outside the gene matches. Here the CDR3 DNA reads TGTGCCTGGGGGGCGGGACAGGGGAAAGAAACAGATACGCAGTATTTT. Protein: CAWGAGQGKETDTQYF.

The chain uses TRBV30 and TRBJ1-1; TRBD1 is a possible D gene (6 bases). This CDR3 is built from 15 residues. Germline lookup yields CDR1 GTSNPN and CDR2 SVGIG (reference sequence). The V end lost 2 bases, the J end lost 0 bases, and 13 bases lay between the germline ends. The CDR3 DNA reads TGTGCCTGGAGTAGGGCGGACAGATTGAACACTGAAGCTTTCTTT. It encodes CAWSRADRLNTEAFF.

The gene calls are TRBV5-5 and TRBJ2-7; 11 nucleotides match TRBD2. The germline V gene has CDR1 SGHKS and CDR2 YYEKEE (reference sequence). The V segment lost 0 bases and the J segment 0 bases; nucleotides outside the gene matches: 8. The CDR3 covers 18 residues. CDR3 in DNA: TGTGCCAGCAGCTTGGCCTGGGGGCTAGCGGGAGGCTCCTACGAGCAGTACTTC. Protein product: CASSLAWGLAGGSYEQYF.

This clone occurred a few times. The V call is TRBV27, the J call TRBJ1-5; tentatively, D is TRBD1 (5 bases). CDR1 and CDR2 (germline): MNHEY, SMNVEV (reference sequence). The germline V and J ends were trimmed by 3 bases and 3 bases, with 9 bases remaining between them. The CDR3 is 14 amino acids. This CDR3 reads CASSFAGTNQPQHF. CDR3 nucleotide sequence: TGTGCCAGCAGTTTCGCGGGGACCAATCAGCCCCAGCATTTT.

V and J are TRBV6-6 and TRBJ2-1, with 14 bases aligning to TRBD2. With 5 bases clipped from V and 5 bases from J, the junction kept 8 bases outside the gene matches. CDR1 and CDR2 (germline): MNHNY, SVGAGI (reference sequence). The CDR3 contains 17 residues. CDR3 region: CASSQTSGGASDNEQFF. The CDR3 DNA sequence: TGTGCCAGCAGTCAGACTAGCGGGGGGGCCTCAGACAATGAGCAGTTCTTC.

V is TRBV2 and J is TRBJ2-3, with 8 nucleotides matching TRBD1. This CDR3 has 13 residues. Germline V gene data show CDR1 as SNHLY and CDR2 as FYNNEI. Trimming cost V 6 bases and J 3 bases; bases outside gene matches: 2. The CDR3 spells CASRRDRTDTQYF. The DNA for the CDR3 is TGTGCCAGCAGACGGGACAGGACAGATACGCAGTATTTT. Variable domain in full (rest from reference TRBV2 and TRBJ2-3): EPEVTQTPSHQVTQMGQEVILRCVPISNHLYFYWYRQILGQKVEFLVSFYNNEISEKSEIFDDQFSVERPDGSNFTLKIRSTKLEDSAMYFCASRRDRTDTQYFGPGTRLTVL.

This chain uses TRBV29-1 with TRBJ1-4; 7 bases fit TRBD1. Germline V gene lookup returns CDR1 SQVTM and CDR2 ANQGSEA. There are 15 residues in the CDR3. After removal of 7 bases from V and 5 bases from J, the junction contained 13 bases not matched to a gene. This CDR3 is CSAGPTGKTNEKLFF. CDR3 DNA: TGCAGCGCGGGACCGACAGGGAAAACAAATGAAAAACTGTTTTTT.

This chain joins TRBV9 and TRBJ2-1; 7 bases align to TRBD2. CDR3 size: 15 residues. The germline V gene has CDR1 SGDLS and CDR2 YYNGEE. Losses at the gene ends were 3 bases for V and 14 bases for J; bases not matched to a gene: 17. The CDR3: CASSAELTSEPSKFF. Written as DNA, the CDR3 is TGTGCCAGCAGCGCAGAATTAACTAGCGAACCCTCGAAGTTCTTC. The variable domain in full, completed from reference TRBV9 and TRBJ2-1, reads DSGVTQTPKHLITATGQRVTLRCSPRSGDLSVYWYQQSLDQGLQFLIQYYNGEERAKGNILERFSAQQFPDLHSELNLSSLELGDSALYFCASSAELTSEPSKFFGPGTRLTVL.

V is TRBV27 and J is TRBJ2-1, with 11 bases lining up with TRBD2. CDR1 is MNHEY, CDR2 SMNVEV, per germline (reference sequence). The V and J ends lost 8 bases and 5 bases, in that order; junction bases with no gene match: 8. The length of the CDR3 is 15 residues. The CDR3 here is CASGTRLAGNNEQFF. The CDR3, as DNA: TGTGCCAGCGGAACCAGACTAGCGGGAAACAATGAGCAGTTCTTC.

A word on this clone: Other nucleotide sequences from this sample produce the same CDR3. The J gene is TRBJ1-5, the V gene TRBV25-1; D remains unclear. Germline-derived CDR1 and CDR2 are MGHDK and SYGVNS. This CDR3 has 11 amino acids. Trimming cost V 4 bases and J 11 bases, with 9 bases left between them. CDR3 protein: CASSGPGTQHF. The CDR3 coding sequence is TGTGCCAGCAGTGGTCCCGGGACCCAGCATTTT.

The chain carries TRBV11-3 and TRBJ1-2; D is possibly TRBD1 (5 bases). From germline, CDR1 is SGHNT and CDR2 YENEEA. CDR3 size: 13 residues. The ends were cut back, 6 bases at V and 0 bases at J, with 8 bases in the middle. CDR3 in amino acids: CASRRGSNYGYTF. The CDR3 bases are TGTGCCAGCAGAAGGGGATCTAACTATGGCTACACCTTC. The full variable domain, rest sourced from reference TRBV11-3 and TRBJ1-2, is EAGVVQSPRYKIIEKKQPVAFWCNPISGHNTLYWYLQNLGQGPELLIRYENEEAVDDSQLPKDRFSAERLKGVDSTLKIQPAELGDSAVYLCASRRGSNYGYTFGSGTRLTVV.

The chain recombines TRBV2 with TRBJ1-6; D may be TRBD1 (5 bases). V lost 7 bases, J lost 7 bases, and 8 bases lay in between. Germline-derived CDR1 and CDR2 are SNHLY and FYNNEI. The CDR3 is 12 amino acids. CDR3 sequence reads: CASKQENSPLHF. DNA of the CDR3: TGTGCCAGCAAACAGGAAAATTCACCCCTCCACTTT.

The rearrangement links TRBV23-1 to TRBJ2-7; D not resolved. TRBV23-1 is reported as an ORF; its role is uncertain. CDR3 length equals 13 residues. Trimming took 4 bases from V and 5 from J, leaving 12 bases between them. The CDR3 protein is CASSRPNRDEQYF. The DNA for the CDR3 is TGCGCCAGCAGTCGCCCGAACCGCGACGAGCAGTACTTC.

This clone has a handful of counts. The rearrangement joins TRBV7-2 to TRBJ1-5; D ambiguous. V shed 1 base and J shed 7 bases, with 17 bases lying between them. CDR1 and CDR2 from the germline V gene are SGHTA and FQGNSA. The CDR3 extends over 16 amino acids. As DNA, the CDR3 is TGTGCCAGCAGCTTAGACTCGGGGAGGGTGGACCAGCCCCAGCATTTT. Translation gives CASSLDSGRVDQPQHF.

The V gene is TRBV30, the J gene TRBJ1-2; TRBD1 might be the D (5 bases). Germline V gene data show CDR1 as GTSNPN and CDR2 as SVGIG (reference sequence). Trimming removed 0 bases at V and 3 bases at J, with 14 bases between. The length of the CDR3 is 15 residues. CDR3 sequence (DNA): TGTGCCTGGAGTGTGGGGGGGAATCCCCACTATGGCTACACCTTC. Amino acid sequence: CAWSVGGNPHYGYTF. The variable domain in full, completed from reference TRBV30 and TRBJ1-2, reads SQTIHQWPATLVQPVGSPLSLECTVEGTSNPNLYWYRQAAGRGLQLLFYSVGIGQISSEVPQNLSASRPQDRQFILSSKKLLLSDSGFYLCAWSVGGNPHYGYTFGSGTRLTVV.

Only one count was recorded for this clone. This chain uses TRBV5-1 with TRBJ1-2; TRBD1 matches 11 bases. J gave up 4 bases and V 4 bases, and 3 bases lay outside the gene matches. The germline V gene encodes CDR1 SGHRS and CDR2 YFSETQ. The CDR3 loop spans 14 amino acids. CDR3 in amino acids: CASSPGQGVYGYTF. CDR3 nucleotide sequence: TGCGCCAGCAGCCCGGGACAGGGGGTCTATGGCTACACCTTC.

The chain is built from TRBV6-5 and TRBJ2-2, with 7 bases fitting TRBD1. The germline CDR1 and CDR2 sequences are MNHEY and SVGAGI. The V gene end was trimmed by 7 bases and the J gene end by 9 bases; junction bases not matched to a gene: 5. The CDR3 is 12 residues long. The CDR3 reads CASTLQGWELFF. CDR3 coding DNA: TGTGCCAGCACCTTACAGGGGTGGGAGCTGTTTTTT.

The chain combines TRBV7-2 with TRBJ1-4; 12 bases fit TRBD1. Germline V gene lookup returns CDR1 SGHTA and CDR2 FQGNSA. CDR3 size: 14 residues. The V segment lost 4 bases and the J segment 10 bases; nucleotides outside the gene matches: 4. Here the CDR3 reads CASSWDRGPAKLFF. CDR3 DNA: TGTGCCAGCAGCTGGGACAGGGGGCCCGCAAAACTGTTTTTT.

The chain recombines TRBV29-1 with TRBJ2-3, with D possibly TRBD2 on 5 matching bases. This CDR3 is 14 amino acids long. V lost 6 bases, J lost 4 bases, and 17 bases lay in between. In germline, CDR1 is SQVTM, CDR2 ANQGSEA. CDR3 sequence: CSVVEIAPSDTQYF. The CDR3 DNA is TGCAGCGTCGTCGAGATAGCGCCATCAGATACGCAGTATTTT.

V usage is TRBV9 and J usage is TRBJ2-3, with a tentative D call TRBD2 (6 bases). Trimming took off 4 bases at V and 1 base at J, with 10 bases between the two ends. The CDR3 totals 14 residues. Germline CDR1 SGDLS, CDR2 YYNGEE. CDR3 DNA sequence: TGTGCCAGCAGCCAGTCTAGCGGCACAGATACGCAGTATTTT. Protein: CASSQSSGTDTQYF.

A single count supports this clone. This chain links TRBV11-3 with TRBJ2-1, with D perhaps matching TRBD1 (6 bases). Trimming cost V 1 base and J 8 bases, with 15 bases left between them. This CDR3 is 15 amino acids long. Germline V gene lookup returns CDR1 SGHNT and CDR2 YENEEA. The DNA of the CDR3 is TGTGCCAGCAGCTTAGGGTCAGGGGTTTGGGATGAGCAGTTCTTC. This gives the protein CASSLGSGVWDEQFF.

This chain joins TRBV9 and TRBJ2-1; 9 bases align to TRBD1. Germline CDR1 and CDR2: SGDLS and YYNGEE. The CDR3 covers 16 residues. V gave up 1 base and J gave up 2 bases; unmatched junction bases: 4. The DNA for the CDR3 is TGTGCCAGCAGCGTAAGGGGGGACAGGGCCTACAATGAGCAGTTCTTC. Protein product: CASSVRGDRAYNEQFF.

The chain uses TRBV4-3 and TRBJ2-5; TRBD2 is a possible D gene (5 bases). The CDR3 consists of 15 residues. Germline values: CDR1 LGHNA, CDR2 YSLEER. Trimming removed 1 base from V and 3 bases from J, with 12 bases in between. The CDR3 DNA follows: TGCGCCAGCAGCCAAGGGACTTTAAAGGAAGAGACCCAGTACTTC. Translation gives CASSQGTLKEETQYF.

The chain carries TRBV6-2 or TRBV6-3 and TRBJ1-1; TRBD1 matches at 10 bases. Germline lookup yields CDR1 MNHEY and CDR2 SVGEGT. This CDR3 comprises 16 residues. J was trimmed by 2 bases and V by 5 bases; bases with no gene match: 8. The CDR3 DNA is TGTGCCAGCAGTAGGCGGGACAGGGGTATAAACACTGAAGCTTTCTTT. It translates to CASSRRDRGINTEAFF.

This clone was seen more than once but under ten times. The CDR3 DNA sequence: TGTGCCAGCAGCCAGGGACAGGGGGCTGTGCTGGCCATTCAGTACTTC. Translation: CASSQGQGAVLAIQYF. The V call is TRBV6-2 or TRBV6-3, the J call TRBJ2-4; 12 bases agree with TRBD1. CDR1 and CDR2 from the germline V gene are MNHEY and SVGEGT. CDR3 length: 16 amino acids. Losses at the gene ends were 6 bases for V and 9 bases for J; bases not matched to a gene: 12.

This rearrangement joins TRBV5-6 to TRBJ1-1; 9 bases are a match to TRBD1. The CDR3 extends over 14 amino acids. V lost 3 bases to trimming and J lost 5 bases; unmatched junction nucleotides: 5. CDR1 is SGHDT and CDR2 is YYEEEE in the germline V gene. The CDR3 DNA reads TGTGCCAGCAGCTGGGGACAGGGAATGACTGAAGCTTTCTTT. It specifies CASSWGQGMTEAFF.

This chain uses TRBV5-8 with TRBJ1-5; no reliable D call. V gave up 0 bases and J gave up 6 bases, with 10 bases separating them. From germline, CDR1 is SGHTS and CDR2 YDEGEE. CDR3 length equals 14 residues. The chain's CDR3 is CASSLGELFQPQHF. The CDR3 DNA reads TGTGCCAGCAGCTTGGGAGAGCTGTTTCAGCCCCAGCATTTT.

The chain carries TRBV9 and TRBJ2-7; 12 bases line up with TRBD2. CDR1 and CDR2 (germline): SGDLS, YYNGEE. The CDR3 is 15 amino acids. The ends lost 4 bases at V and 4 bases at J; junction bases unmatched: 6. The CDR3 spells CASSPTGTSGYEQYF. The CDR3 coding sequence is TGTGCCAGCAGCCCAACCGGGACTAGCGGGTACGAGCAGTACTTC.